This passage covers 28 T cell receptor beta chains from one sample sequenced in a study of OX40 agonist ivuxolimab in advanced cancers. The data were produced by immunoSEQ multiplex PCR, yet TCRdb's version contains in-frame clones alone and is incomplete. The sample has about 130,000 clones, just over 90% seen once; the top ten hold approximately 1%. Sequenced material: CD4+ or CD8+ T cells sorted from blood, taken in a trial of the OX40 agonist ivuxolimab. The receptors come from an adult with an advanced solid tumor such as melanoma, head and neck, liver or kidney cancer.

This chain connects TRBV28 to TRBJ1-4; no clear D gene. This CDR3 is 16 amino acids long. Looked up from germline, CDR1 is MDHEN and CDR2 is SYDVKM. Between the trimmed V and J ends, which lost 1 base and 4 bases, there was a span of 13 bases. CDR3 DNA sequence: TGTGCCAGCAGTTTATCTGTCAGGTTGTTTAATGAAAAACTGTTTTTT. It specifies CASSLSVRLFNEKLFF.

The rearrangement links TRBV5-4 to TRBJ2-7, with TRBD1 matching 9 bases. CDR1 SGHNT and CDR2 YYREEE come from the germline V gene (reference sequence). J gave up 0 bases and V 2 bases, and 15 bases lay outside the gene matches. The CDR3 length is 19 residues. The CDR3 region has the DNA TGTGCCAGCAGCTTATTTAGACAGGGGGACCCTAGGAGCTCCTACGAGCAGTACTTC. As protein: CASSLFRQGDPRSSYEQYF.

The genes are TRBV28 and TRBJ2-7; D possibly corresponds to TRBD1 (6 bases). This CDR3 has 14 amino acids. V shed 4 bases and J shed 0 bases, with 10 bases lying between them. Germline V gene sequence: CDR1 MDHEN, CDR2 SYDVKM. The CDR3 loop reads CASSSGQYSYEQYF. The CDR3 bases are TGTGCCAGCAGTTCAGGACAGTACTCCTACGAGCAGTACTTC.

The chain links TRBV18 to TRBJ1-3; possibly TRBD1 for D (6 bases). Germline V gene lookup returns CDR1 KGHSH and CDR2 LQKENI. Trimming took 4 bases from V and 3 from J, leaving 19 bases between them. The CDR3 has 17 residues. The CDR3 DNA sequence: TGTGCCAGCTCACTCTTAACCTCGGGGGCGCTTGGAAACACCATATATTTT. It encodes CASSLLTSGALGNTIYF.

CDR3 DNA: TGTGCCAGCAGTTCTCGGACAGGGATGCAGACCCAGTACTTC. This codes for CASSSRTGMQTQYF. V is TRBV28 and J is TRBJ2-5, with 8 nucleotides matching TRBD1. This CDR3 has 14 amino acids. The germline CDR1 and CDR2 sequences are MDHEN and SYDVKM. Trimming removed 4 bases from V and 6 bases from J; junction bases left unmatched: 7. Filled out from reference TRBV28 and TRBJ2-5, the complete variable domain reads DVKVTQSSRYLVKRTGEKVFLECVQDMDHENMFWYRQDPGLGLRLIYFSYDVKMKEKGDIPEGYSVSREKKERFSLILESASTNQTSMYLCASSSRTGMQTQYFGPGTRLLVL.

The gene calls are TRBV5-1 and TRBJ1-2; maybe TRBD1 (5 bases). There are 13 residues in the CDR3. V was pared by 4 bases and J by 5 bases, with 12 bases between. Per germline, CDR1 SGHRS and CDR2 YFSETQ. The CDR3 reads CASSIGSGYGYTF. CDR3 DNA sequence: TGCGCCAGCAGCATAGGGTCAGGGTATGGCTACACCTTC.

This clone appeared a single time. The chain is built from TRBV4-1 and TRBJ1-5; D is undetermined. Between the trimmed V and J ends, which lost 4 bases and 0 bases, there was a span of 10 bases. CDR3 length: 15 amino acids. Per germline, CDR1 MGHRA and CDR2 YSYEKL. The DNA for the CDR3 is TGCGCCAGCAGCCTGTGGGGAAATAGCAATCAGCCCCAGCATTTT. This encodes CASSLWGNSNQPQHF.

The rearrangement joins TRBV2 to TRBJ2-7, with TRBD2 matching over 8 bases. Trimming removed 9 bases from V and 3 bases from J; junction bases left unmatched: 10. Per the germline V gene, CDR1 is SNHLY and CDR2 is FYNNEI. The CDR3 has 14 residues. The CDR3 sequence: CASTRVAGGYEQYF. In DNA, the CDR3 is TGTGCCAGTACCCGCGTTGCGGGGGGCTACGAGCAGTACTTC.

V gene TRBV21-1 combines with J gene TRBJ1-1; TRBD1, the table's D call, was not compared with the DNA. TRBV21-1 is termed a pseudogene. This CDR3 contains 13 residues. The CDR3 nucleotides are TGTGCCAGCACCGAGACAGGGGACACTGAAGCTTTCTTT. Its protein is CASTETGDTEAFF.

The CDR3 region has the DNA TGTGCCTGGAGCATCTCCGGGCCCAGGGCAGATACGCAGTATTTT. Residues: CAWSISGPRADTQYF. The chain combines TRBV30 with TRBJ2-3, with TRBD1 as a possible D gene (5 bases). The length of the CDR3 is 15 residues. Germline V lookup: CDR1 GTSNPN, CDR2 SVGIG (reference sequence). The V end lost 3 bases, the J end lost 4 bases, and 17 bases lay between the germline ends.

The chain employs TRBV7-2 and TRBJ2-1, with a weak D call TRBD2 (5 bases). The CDR3 is made up of 15 amino acids. V was cut by 2 bases and J by 4 bases, with 12 bases left in between. Germline loops: CDR1 SGHTA, CDR2 FQGNSA. CDR3 sequence reads: CASSLWRVPYNEQFF. The CDR3, as DNA: TGTGCCAGCAGCTTATGGCGGGTGCCTTACAATGAGCAGTTCTTC.

This rearrangement joins TRBV28 to TRBJ2-2, with 7 bases that match TRBD2. Per germline, CDR1 MDHEN and CDR2 SYDVKM. The V and J ends lost 11 bases and 1 base, in that order; junction bases with no gene match: 1. The CDR3 is made up of 12 amino acids. CDR3 sequence: CAGGVNTGELFF. CDR3 sequence (DNA): TGTGCCGGGGGGGTGAACACCGGGGAGCTGTTTTTT.

J is TRBJ2-1 and V is TRBV7-2; D unclear. V lost 3 bases and J 4 bases, leaving 7 bases between the germline ends. Germline CDR1 and CDR2: SGHTA and FQGNSA. The CDR3 has 13 residues. The CDR3 DNA follows: TGTGCCAGCAGCTTCTCGGAGTACAATGAGCAGTTCTTC. Protein sequence: CASSFSEYNEQFF.

This chain connects TRBV9 to TRBJ2-7; 13 bases match TRBD2. The CDR3 consists of 18 residues. Germline CDR1 is SGDLS and CDR2 is YYNGEE. Trimming removed 0 bases from V and 5 bases from J; junction bases left unmatched: 11. CDR3 DNA sequence: TGTGCCAGCAGCGTAGAACGACGCGGGACTAGCGGGAACAACGAGCAGTACTTC. It codes for CASSVERRGTSGNNEQYF.

The genes are TRBV5-1 and TRBJ2-3, with 8 bases aligning to TRBD2. Losses at the gene ends were 4 bases for V and 3 bases for J; bases not matched to a gene: 10. CDR1 and CDR2 (germline): SGHRS, YFSETQ. The CDR3 covers 16 residues. DNA of the CDR3: TGCGCCAGCAGCCCCCGATCCACTAGCGGTACAGATACGCAGTATTTT. Amino acids: CASSPRSTSGTDTQYF.

The V gene is TRBV29-1, the J gene TRBJ1-2; the D gene is possibly TRBD1 (5 bases). The germline CDR1 and CDR2 sequences are SQVTM and ANQGSEA. The CDR3 spans 15 residues. V dropped 4 bases and J dropped 8 bases, with 23 bases sitting between them. The chain's CDR3 is CSVVPNRGYYGGYTF. The CDR3 DNA is TGCAGCGTTGTTCCCAATCGGGGCTACTACGGCGGCTACACCTTC.

The chain uses TRBV7-9 and TRBJ1-1; 8 positions match TRBD1. Germline V gene sequence: CDR1 SEHNR, CDR2 FQNEAQ (reference sequence). This CDR3 is built from 15 residues. V was clipped by 0 bases and J by 5 bases; unmatched bases: 5. Written as DNA, the CDR3 is TGTGCCAGCAGCTTAGCGGGGACAGGCAAAACTGAAGCTTTCTTT. Its protein product is CASSLAGTGKTEAFF.

The chain is built from TRBV6-5 and TRBJ1-1; no reliable D call. In germline, CDR1 is MNHEY, CDR2 SVGAGI. With 6 bases removed from V and 4 bases from J, the gap between germline ends came to 9 bases. The CDR3 is made up of 12 amino acids. The CDR3 sequence: CASSHRFTEAFF. DNA for the CDR3: TGTGCCAGCAGCCACAGATTCACTGAAGCTTTCTTT.

This chain links TRBV5-8 with TRBJ1-1; D not certain. CDR1 and CDR2 (germline): SGHTS, YDEGEE. V lost 0 bases, J lost 1 base, and 10 bases lay in between. The CDR3 length is 15 residues. The CDR3 DNA is TGTGCCAGCAGCTTGGGTGAGGCGCAGAACACTGAAGCTTTCTTT. As protein: CASSLGEAQNTEAFF.

The chain uses TRBV6-5 and TRBJ1-1; D uncertain. The germline CDR1 and CDR2 sequences are MNHEY and SVGAGI. This CDR3 region has 14 residues. The germline V and J ends were trimmed by 2 bases and 3 bases, with 10 bases remaining between them. The CDR3 loop is CASSYTPAYTEAFF. In DNA form, the CDR3 reads TGTGCCAGCAGTTACACCCCAGCGTACACTGAAGCTTTCTTT.

This chain connects TRBV30 to TRBJ1-2; D is unclear. The V end lost 2 bases, the J end lost 2 bases, and 3 bases lay between the germline ends. CDR1 is GTSNPN, CDR2 SVGIG, per germline (reference sequence). This CDR3 spans 11 amino acids. The CDR3 nucleotides read TGTGCCTGGAGTCCCAACTATGGCTACACCTTC. Translated: CAWSPNYGYTF.

V is TRBV6-5 and J is TRBJ2-1; 10 bases line up with TRBD2. Germline V gene lookup returns CDR1 MNHEY and CDR2 SVGAGI. V lost 1 base and J lost 4; bases outside the gene matches: 4. The CDR3 runs to 16 residues. The CDR3 loop is CASSYFTSGIYNEQFF. CDR3 in DNA: TGTGCCAGCAGTTACTTTACTAGCGGGATTTACAATGAGCAGTTCTTC.

The chain joins TRBV18 to TRBJ2-7, with 7 bases aligning to TRBD2. The CDR3 length is 16 residues. The germline gives CDR1 KGHSH, CDR2 LQKENI. V gave up 8 bases and J gave up 6 bases; unmatched junction bases: 19. The CDR3 DNA reads as TGTGCCAGCGCCAGAATGACTAGCCTTGATCCCCGCGAGCAGTACTTC. Translating it yields CASARMTSLDPREQYF. Based on the CDR3 plus reference TRBV18 and TRBJ2-7, the full variable domain is NAGVMQNPRHLVRRRGQEARLRCSPMKGHSHVYWYRQLPEEGLKFMVYLQKENIIDESGMPKERFSAEFPKEGPSILRIQQVVRGDSAAYFCASARMTSLDPREQYFGPGTRLTVT.

The chain carries TRBV7-6 and TRBJ1-1; no clear D gene. The V and J ends lost 2 bases and 0 bases respectively, with 7 bases between them. From germline, CDR1 is SGHVS and CDR2 FNYEAQ. This CDR3 spans 14 amino acids. Written as DNA, the CDR3 is TGTGCCAGCAGCTTAAAACCTCTGAACACTGAAGCTTTCTTT. Amino acid sequence: CASSLKPLNTEAFF. Full variable domain (missing parts from reference TRBV7-6 and TRBJ1-1): GAGVSQSPRYKVTKRGQDVALRCDPISGHVSLYWYRQALGQGPEFLTYFNYEAQQDKSGLPNDRFSAERPEGSISTLTIQRTEQRDSAMYRCASSLKPLNTEAFFGQGTRLTVV.

The chain joins TRBV7-3 to TRBJ1-1, with D possibly TRBD1 on 5 matching bases. The CDR3 has 17 amino acids. V was cut by 1 base and J by 3 bases, with 18 bases left in between. The germline CDR1 and CDR2 sequences are SGHTA and FQGTGA. CDR3 in DNA: TGTGCCAGCAGCTTAATCCCTACCGGGACGGCTTACACTGAAGCTTTCTTT. As protein: CASSLIPTGTAYTEAFF.

The rearrangement joins TRBV4-1 to TRBJ2-3, with D maybe TRBD2 (6 bases). Trimming removed 5 bases from V and 2 bases from J, with 14 bases in between. CDR1 MGHRA and CDR2 YSYEKL come from the germline V gene. The CDR3 has 15 residues. CDR3 nucleotides: TGCGCCAGCAGCGACCGGGACTCCGACACAGATACGCAGTATTTT. Translating it yields CASSDRDSDTDTQYF.

The genes are TRBV5-8 and TRBJ1-1; D is ambiguous. V dropped 0 bases and J dropped 8 bases, with 11 bases sitting between them. The CDR3 runs to 13 residues. Germline CDR1 and CDR2: SGHTS and YDEGEE. The DNA of the CDR3 is TGTGCCAGCAGCTTGGCCGGACGGAGAGAAGCTTTCTTT. Its translation: CASSLAGRREAFF.

The rearrangement uses TRBV5-1 and TRBJ2-5, with 11 bases identical to TRBD2. V lost 5 bases to trimming and J lost 5 bases; unmatched junction nucleotides: 11. This CDR3 is built from 16 residues. Germline loops: CDR1 SGHRS, CDR2 YFSETQ. The CDR3 DNA reads as TGCGCCAGCAGATTGACTAGCGGGATAGGCGGGGAGACCCAGTACTTC. This gives the protein CASRLTSGIGGETQYF.